These 14 T cell receptor beta chains were all obtained from the same sample, sequenced in a study of radiotherapy plus CTLA-4 blockade in lung cancer. Data came from immunoSEQ multiplex PCR; TCRdb stores just in-frame clones and leaves some out. The sample has roughly 46,000 clones, roughly four fifths seen once. Specimen: peripheral blood, collected from a patient treated with radiotherapy plus ipilimumab. The receptors were sampled from a human donor with non-small cell lung cancer who had stable disease on radiotherapy plus ipilimumab.

This clone showed up just once. CDR3 in amino acids: CASSPKGRATNEKLFF. The DNA for the CDR3 is TGTGCCAGCAGCCCGAAGGGGAGGGCGACTAATGAAAAACTGTTTTTT. V usage is TRBV5-4 and J usage is TRBJ1-4; D is possibly TRBD1 (5 bases). Between the trimmed V and J ends, which lost 4 bases and 2 bases, there was a span of 15 bases. CDR1 and CDR2 (germline): SGHNT, YYREEE (reference sequence). The CDR3 is 16 residues long. Full variable domain (rest looked up from reference TRBV5-4 and TRBJ1-4): ETGVTQSPTHLIKTRGQQVTLRCSSQSGHNTVSWYQQALGQGPQFIFQYYREEENGRGNFPPRFSGLQFPNYSSELNVNALELDDSALYLCASSPKGRATNEKLFFGSGTQLSVL.

The chain uses TRBV2 and TRBJ2-7; D perhaps matches TRBD2 (6 bases). The CDR3 sequence is 13 residues long. V was cut by 7 bases and J by 6 bases, with 16 bases left in between. Germline CDR1 SNHLY, CDR2 FYNNEI. CDR3 loop: CASMAGRKSEQYF. In DNA form, the CDR3 reads TGTGCCAGCATGGCGGGACGCAAGAGCGAGCAGTACTTC.

The J gene is TRBJ1-1, the V gene TRBV9; D is unresolved. V was clipped by 0 bases and J by 1 base, with 7 bases between them. The V gene's germline CDR1 is SGDLS and CDR2 YYNGEE. This CDR3 is built from 14 residues. DNA for the CDR3: TGTGCCAGCAGCGTAGCTCCGGAGAACACTGAAGCTTTCTTT. It is translated as CASSVAPENTEAFF.

The chain recombines TRBV27 with TRBJ1-1, with 8 bases identical to TRBD1. CDR3 size: 16 residues. CDR1 and CDR2 from the germline V gene are MNHEY and SMNVEV (reference sequence). With 4 bases clipped from V and 2 bases from J, the junction kept 9 bases outside the gene matches. The DNA of the CDR3 is TGTGCCAGCAGTTCGGACAGGGAATGGGGTAACACTGAAGCTTTCTTT. It encodes CASSSDREWGNTEAFF.

In this sample, this clone turned up a few times. The chain employs TRBV5-4 and TRBJ1-2, with D maybe TRBD1 (5 bases). The CDR3 is 15 residues long. V shed 4 bases and J shed 4 bases, with 17 bases lying between them. Germline V lookup: CDR1 SGHNT, CDR2 YYREEE (reference sequence). The CDR3 loop reads CASSGTGGSRYGYTF. DNA of the CDR3: TGTGCCAGCAGCGGAACAGGCGGCTCGCGCTATGGCTACACCTTC.

The J gene is TRBJ1-1, the V gene TRBV27; TRBD1 matches at 8 bases. Germline V CDR1 and CDR2: MNHEY, SMNVEV (reference sequence). With 3 bases clipped from V and 9 bases from J, the junction kept 3 bases outside the gene matches. CDR3 length: 12 amino acids. Written as DNA, the CDR3 is TGTGCCAGCAGTTTCAGACAGGGGAAAGCTTTCTTT. This sequence encodes CASSFRQGKAFF.

This clone is a singleton in its sample. The chain carries TRBV5-6 and TRBJ2-7, with D perhaps given as TRBD1 or TRBD2 (6 bases each). Germline V gene sequence: CDR1 SGHDT, CDR2 YYEEEE. The CDR3 is made up of 14 amino acids. The germline V and J ends were trimmed by 3 bases and 6 bases, with 16 bases remaining between them. The CDR3 reads CASSSTGAGAEQYV. The DNA for the CDR3 is TGTGCCAGCAGCTCCACGGGGGCAGGGGCCGAGCAGTACGTC.

The J gene is TRBJ1-2, the V gene TRBV2; tentative D call: TRBD1 (5 bases). The length of the CDR3 is 12 residues. Germline V gene lookup returns CDR1 SNHLY and CDR2 FYNNEI. V was pared by 5 bases and J by 5 bases, with 9 bases between. The CDR3 DNA is TGTGCCAGCAGTCTTGACAGATATGGCTACACCTTC. Translating gives CASSLDRYGYTF. Full variable domain (missing parts from reference TRBV2 and TRBJ1-2): EPEVTQTPSHQVTQMGQEVILRCVPISNHLYFYWYRQILGQKVEFLVSFYNNEISEKSEIFDDQFSVERPDGSNFTLKIRSTKLEDSAMYFCASSLDRYGYTFGSGTRLTVV.

The rearrangement links TRBV11-2 to TRBJ2-2; the D gene is possibly TRBD2 (5 bases). Per germline, CDR1 SGHAT and CDR2 FQNNGV. This CDR3 has 12 amino acids. V was pared by 5 bases and J by 5 bases, with 6 bases between. CDR3 DNA sequence: TGTGCCAGCAGCCGGGAAACCGGGGAGCTGTTTTTT. Protein: CASSRETGELFF.

The V call is TRBV5-4, the J call TRBJ2-1; D not certain. From germline, CDR1 is SGHNT and CDR2 YYREEE (reference sequence). Trimming left V 0 bases short and J 0 bases short, with 4 bases between. The CDR3 runs to 14 residues. CDR3 DNA: TGTGCCAGCAGCTTGGCAAACTCCTACAATGAGCAGTTCTTC. Its protein product is CASSLANSYNEQFF.

The genes are TRBV18 and TRBJ2-2, with 11 positions matching TRBD1. Trimming removed 3 bases from V and 6 bases from J; junction bases left unmatched: 9. The CDR3 runs 17 residues. CDR1 and CDR2 from the germline V gene are KGHSH and LQKENI. The CDR3 DNA is TGTGCCAGCTCACCTCGGACAGGGGGCGCCGGGGCCGGGGAGCTGTTTTTT. It yields the protein CASSPRTGGAGAGELFF.

The chain links TRBV10-3 to TRBJ1-3, with D hard to call. The V gene's germline CDR1 is ENHRY and CDR2 SYGVKD. There are 17 residues in the CDR3. Between the trimmed V and J ends, which lost 8 bases and 0 bases, there was a span of 20 bases. In nucleotides, the CDR3 is TGTGCCATCCGAACGAGACAAGGATCATCCTCTGGAAACACCATATATTTT. Translation: CAIRTRQGSSSGNTIYF.

The rearrangement links TRBV9 to TRBJ1-4, with 7 bases that match TRBD1. Germline V gene lookup returns CDR1 SGDLS and CDR2 YYNGEE. The CDR3 covers 15 residues. Unmatched junction bases numbered 8, after V lost 5 bases and J lost 4 bases. The CDR3 bases are TGTGCCAGCAGTAAGATGGGACAGTATAATGAAAAACTGTTTTTT. Its protein product is CASSKMGQYNEKLFF.

The chain recombines TRBV18 with TRBJ1-5; 7 bases agree with TRBD1. The V gene end was trimmed by 4 bases and the J gene end by 4 bases; junction bases not matched to a gene: 7. CDR3 size: 15 residues. Germline V gene data show CDR1 as KGHSH and CDR2 as LQKENI. CDR3 loop: CASSLGTDLNQPQHF. CDR3 DNA sequence: TGTGCCAGCTCACTAGGGACAGACCTTAATCAGCCCCAGCATTTT.